The 12 T cell receptor beta chains presented below share a single source sample, sequenced in a study of Graves' ophthalmopathy and Graves' hyperthyroidism. RNA transcripts served as template for amplifying TCR beta CDR3 sequences. The library came from an HTBI-primed first-round RT-PCR and a second-round multiplex PCR. TCRdb reprocessed the multiplex PCR reads with MiXCR, giving one entry per CDR3 protein. The data hold just over 400,000 distinct CDR3 sequences, with roughly 20% observed a single time. The sequenced material came from peripheral blood. These receptors all stem from a woman aged 18-29 years with stable Graves' hyperthyroidism.

This clonotype has only one observation. Germline is not matched at one junction end, which may reflect a read error. V gene TRBV28 combines with J gene TRBJ1-2; possible D gene TRBD1, 6 bases. CDR1 MDHEN and CDR2 SYDVKM come from the germline V gene. This CDR3 region has 16 residues. DNA for the CDR3: TGTGCCAGCAGTTCACAGGGACATCCATTACTCGATGGCCACACCTTC. Its protein product is CASSSQGHPLLDGHTF.

The genes are TRBV12-3 or TRBV12-4 and TRBJ2-5; D is possibly TRBD2 (5 bases). The germline V and J ends were trimmed by 3 bases and 5 bases, with 10 bases remaining between them. The CDR3 runs 13 residues. The CDR3 sequence: CASSFEGIETQYF. The DNA for the CDR3 is TGTGCCAGCAGTTTCGAGGGAATCGAGACCCAGTACTTC.

This clonotype was seen a few times. The chain joins TRBV27 to TRBJ1-1; D is possibly TRBD1 (5 bases). Trimming took 5 bases from V and 7 from J, leaving 14 bases between them. Germline CDR1 is MNHEY and CDR2 is SMNVEV (reference sequence). The CDR3 has 13 amino acids. CDR3 sequence reads: CASSLVGDLEAFF. The CDR3 DNA reads TGTGCCAGCAGTCTAGTCGGGGACCTTGAAGCTTTCTTT.

Many counts were recorded for this clonotype. The rearrangement links TRBV7-2 to TRBJ1-6; 9 nucleotides line up with TRBD1. After removal of 2 bases from V and 10 bases from J, the junction contained 9 bases not matched to a gene. Per the germline V gene, CDR1 is SGHTA and CDR2 is FQGNSA. This CDR3 spans 16 amino acids. CDR3 in DNA: TGTGCCAGCAGCTTAAAAACAGGGGGCGCAGGCTCACCCCTCCACTTT. Translated: CASSLKTGGAGSPLHF.

This clonotype was recorded many times. The genes are TRBV20-1 and TRBJ1-2, with D unclear. Germline CDR1 and CDR2: DFQATT and SNEGSKA (reference sequence). Trimming pared 2 bases from V and 3 bases from J, leaving 7 bases between. The CDR3 contains 12 residues. The CDR3 loop reads CSARTDHYGYTF. CDR3 nucleotides: TGCAGTGCTAGAACTGACCACTATGGCTACACCTTC.

This clonotype has a count of ten or more. The chain joins TRBV12-3 or TRBV12-4 to TRBJ2-7; D gene unclear. V gave up 2 bases and J gave up 4 bases, with 12 bases separating them. The CDR3 is made up of 14 amino acids. The CDR3 nucleotides are TGTGCCAGCAGTTTAAAGGATACGGCTTACGAGCAGTACTTC. Translation: CASSLKDTAYEQYF.

This clonotype was picked up a small number of times. V and J are TRBV11-2 and TRBJ2-7; 14 bases fit TRBD2. CDR1 is SGHAT and CDR2 is FQNNGV in the germline V gene. V trimming: 1 base; J trimming: 3 bases; junction bases outside the gene matches: 8. This CDR3 is built from 18 residues. The CDR3 region is CASSLGRRTSGRIYEQYF. CDR3 DNA sequence: TGTGCCAGCAGCTTAGGCCGGCGGACTAGCGGGAGGATCTACGAGCAGTACTTC. Full variable domain (missing parts from reference TRBV11-2 and TRBJ2-7): EAGVAQSPRYKIIEKRQSVAFWCNPISGHATLYWYQQILGQGPKLLIQFQNNGVVDDSQLPKDRFSAERLKGVDSTLKIQPAKLEDSAVYLCASSLGRRTSGRIYEQYFGPGTRLTVT.

This chain joins TRBV20-1 and TRBJ1-6; D is undetermined. Trimming stripped 6 bases from V and 8 bases from J, with 14 bases between. Germline values: CDR1 DFQATT, CDR2 SNEGSKA (reference sequence). CDR3 length: 13 residues. CDR3 nucleotide sequence: TGCAGTGCCCGAAGACCTGGGGATTCACCCCTCCACTTT. Protein product: CSARRPGDSPLHF.

This clonotype has a count of ten or more. The V and J genes are TRBV20-1 and TRBJ2-2; D may be TRBD1 or TRBD2 (5 bases each). CDR3 length: 16 amino acids. Trimming pared 0 bases from V and 7 bases from J, leaving 18 bases between. Germline V lookup: CDR1 DFQATT, CDR2 SNEGSKA (reference sequence). The DNA for the CDR3 is TGCAGTGCTAGAGATCTCGGGGCCAGGGCAGGCGGGGAGCTGTTTTTT. As protein: CSARDLGARAGGELFF.

This clonotype was seen a few times. The chain has TRBV28 and TRBJ2-5; the D gene is possibly TRBD2 (5 bases). The CDR3 has 11 residues. Germline V lookup: CDR1 MDHEN, CDR2 SYDVKM. V lost 7 bases to trimming and J lost 5 bases, with 8 bases between them. CDR3 residues: CASTGMETQYF. CDR3 sequence (DNA): TGTGCCAGCACGGGAATGGAGACCCAGTACTTC. Full variable domain (remainder filled in from reference TRBV28 and TRBJ2-5): DVKVTQSSRYLVKRTGEKVFLECVQDMDHENMFWYRQDPGLGLRLIYFSYDVKMKEKGDIPEGYSVSREKKERFSLILESASTNQTSMYLCASTGMETQYFGPGTRLLVL.

This clonotype was seen a few times. The rearrangement uses TRBV28 and TRBJ1-3; D call uncertain. The CDR3 consists of 17 residues. V shed 2 bases and J shed 0 bases, with 14 bases lying between them. Per the germline V gene, CDR1 is MDHEN and CDR2 is SYDVKM. The CDR3 reads CASSLAQGLFSGNTIYF. The CDR3 bases are TGTGCCAGCAGTTTAGCTCAAGGTCTATTCTCTGGAAACACCATATATTTT.

This clonotype was picked up many times. The rearrangement uses TRBV20-1 and TRBJ2-5; 7 nucleotides align to TRBD2. This CDR3 is 14 amino acids long. The V segment lost 5 bases and the J segment 7 bases; nucleotides outside the gene matches: 13. Germline V lookup: CDR1 DFQATT, CDR2 SNEGSKA (reference sequence). CDR3 loop: CSAPPFSGSGTQYF. The CDR3 bases are TGCAGTGCTCCCCCCTTTAGCGGGTCCGGGACCCAGTACTTC.